The entry that follows covers one TCR beta chain sequence. No antigen is known for it. This sample stems from a study of shared clonotypes between healthy human individuals. Nashville, Tennessee was home to all donors, who were Caucasian adults. Generated by immunoSEQ multiplex PCR, the TCRdb table keeps only in-frame clones and is missing some. The sample includes over a million clones, 75% to 80% of them seen just once. Trimming removed 4 bases at V and 6 bases at J, with 10 bases between. Germline-derived CDR1 and CDR2 are SQVTM and ANQGSEA. CDR3 length: 13 residues. Findings and caveats of the study: In contrast to clonotypes shared by all four donors, non-shared clonotypes had lower generation probabilities. Apart from blood, nothing was sampled; tissue repertoires likely differ.

The chain links TRBV29-1 to TRBJ1-6, with D hard to call. The sequence came from a man younger than 30 in good health. Some clones in this sample may be carry-over from other donors' samples. Sequencing was done on a sample of memory CD4+ T cells from PBMCs. This sample's subset: CD45RA-negative fraction. The CDR3 sequence is CSVANQINSPLHF. CDR3 bases: TGCAGCGTTGCGAACCAGATTAATTCACCCCTCCACTTT.